This TCR beta chain was recorded in a study of shared clonotypes between healthy human individuals. The assay was carried out at the deep level. Profiled with immunoSEQ multiplex PCR; TCRdb holds only in-frame clones, not every one. The sample consists of about 2.1 million clones, around 93% of them appearing once. Naive CD8 cells lacked CD45RO, underwent positive selection for CCR7 and left out terminally differentiated effector memory CD45RA+ cells. V lost 7 bases and J 10 bases, leaving 14 bases between the germline ends. CDR1 and CDR2 from the germline V gene are SEHNR and FQNEAQ (reference sequence). The CDR3 runs to 12 residues. Remarks on this clone: Its antigen is undetermined.

Whole-study results and caveats: Only a few donors were included, so the genetic and exposure-history diversity represented was limited.

The sample taken for sequencing was naive CD8+ T cells from PBMCs. The receptor's source is a young man in good health. Some clones in this sample may be carry-over from other donors' samples. This chain connects TRBV7-9 to TRBJ2-1, with D possibly being TRBD1 (6 bases). In DNA, the CDR3 is TGTGCCAGCATCTCTGTTCAGGGGGAGCAGTTCTTC. Amino acids: CASISVQGEQFF.